Listed below are T cell receptor beta chains from one sample, sequenced in a study of blood T cell repertoires in COVID-19. Repertoires were generated with immunoSEQ multiplex PCR, while TCRdb's copy carries only in-frame clones and drops some. The data contain over 90,000 clones, about nine tenths of them singletons. Sequenced sample: peripheral blood. These receptors all stem from a man in his late teens or twenties with acute or convalescent COVID-19. CDR3s include the opening cysteine and the closing phenylalanine or tryptophan. D genes are given only for firm matches. Size values are once, few and many counts, or a class for expanded clones, and some rows have none.

D gene | clone size | J gene | V gene | CDR3 DNA | CDR3 protein
TRBD1 | NA | TRBJ1-5 | TRBV2 | TGTGCCAGCAGGCAAGGGCTGCCGGGACAGGGGGCCGGTCAGCCCCAGCATTTT | CASRQGLPGQGAGQPQHF
NA | many | TRBJ2-5 | TRBV4-1 | TGCGCCCCGCGGAGGGCTGAAGAGACCCAGTACTTC | CAPRRAEETQYF
TRBD1 | NA | TRBJ2-7 | TRBV6-1 | TGTGCCAGCAGTGATTCCTGGACAGGGGCTTTTTACGAGCAGTACTTC | CASSDSWTGAFYEQYF
TRBD2 | NA | TRBJ2-7 | TRBV7-9 | TGTGCCAGCAGCCTCCTCGGGGGGGCAGGCTACGAGCAGTACTTC | CASSLLGGAGYEQYF
NA | NA | TRBJ1-5 | TRBV12-3/TRBV12-4 | TGTGCCAGCAGTTCAGGGGGCAATCAGCCCCAGCATTTT | CASSSGGNQPQHF
TRBD1 | NA | TRBJ1-1 | TRBV3-1/TRBV3-2 | TGTGCCAGCAGCTACAGGGGAGGCACTGAAGCTTTCTTT | CASSYRGGTEAFF
TRBD2 | few | TRBJ2-3 | TRBV5-1 | TGCGCCAGCAGCCGCCTGGGACTAGCGGGGGGGAGCGCAGATACGCAGTATTTT | CASSRLGLAGGSADTQYF
TRBD1 | NA | TRBJ1-4 | TRBV7-2 | TGTGCCAGCAGCTCCGGACAGGGGCTCTGGGCGGGTGGGGAAAAACTGTTTTTT | CASSSGQGLWAGGEKLFF
TRBD2 | NA | TRBJ2-7 | TRBV9 | TGTGCCAGCAGCGCGACTAGCGGGAGTTACGAGCAGTACTTC | CASSATSGSYEQYF
NA | NA | TRBJ1-6 | TRBV6-6 | TGTGCCAGCAGTTTCGGGGGTGGAAATTCACCCCTCCACTTT | CASSFGGGNSPLHF
NA | few | TRBJ2-1 | TRBV5-1 | TGCGCCAGCAGCTTTCCGTTGGACTATTACAATGAGCAGTTCTTC | CASSFPLDYYNEQFF
NA | NA | TRBJ2-3 | TRBV7-2 | TGTGCCAGCAGCCCCGCCGGGAGCACAGATACGCAGTATTTT | CASSPAGSTDTQYF
TRBD2 | NA | TRBJ2-5 | TRBV5-3 | TGTGCCAGAAGCTTGGCCGGGCCGGGGGGGCCGAGCGGAGAGACCCAGTACTTC | CARSLAGPGGPSGETQYF
TRBD2 | NA | TRBJ2-3 | TRBV3-1/TRBV3-2 | TGTGCCAGCAGCCAAGTGGGCGGGAGTATGACAGATACGCAGTATTTT | CASSQVGGSMTDTQYF
NA | NA | TRBJ1-1 | TRBV21-1 | TGTGCCAGCAGCAGACAGCCGCAGAACACTGAAGCTTTCTTT | CASSRQPQNTEAFF
NA | NA | TRBJ1-2 | TRBV7-2 | TGTGCCACTACAAGGGGGGGAAGTAACTATGGCTACACCTTC | CATTRGGSNYGYTF
TRBD1 | once | TRBJ1-2 | TRBV4-1 | TGCGCCAGCAGCCAGTGGACAGGGGGCAACTATGGCTACACCTTC | CASSQWTGGNYGYTF
NA | NA | TRBJ2-7 | TRBV7-8 | TGTGCCAGCAGCTTTACAGGGAAGGGGGACGAGCAGTACTTC | CASSFTGKGDEQYF
NA | NA | TRBJ1-2 | TRBV13 | TGTGCCAGCAGCCGCAATCCCCCTCGGTATGGCTACACCTTC | CASSRNPPRYGYTF
TRBD1 | NA | TRBJ1-2 | TRBV27 | TGTGCCAGCAGCCCTCGACAGGGGAACTATGGCTACACCTTC | CASSPRQGNYGYTF
TRBD1 | NA | TRBJ2-7 | TRBV6-5 | TGTGCCACACAATCCCGGGACAGGGGTTTGGAGCAGTACTTC | CATQSRDRGLEQYF
TRBD2 | NA | TRBJ2-5 | TRBV3-1/TRBV3-2 | TGTGCCAGCAGCCGCCCTAGGCTAGCGGAGGAGACCCAGTACTTC | CASSRPRLAEETQYF
NA | once | TRBJ1-4 | TRBV5-8 | TGTGCCAGCAGCTTGGCTCTTCGAAAACTGTTTTTT | CASSLALRKLFF
NA | NA | TRBJ1-1 | TRBV12-5 | TGTGCTAGTGGTTTGGCCCACGGTCAGGGGCTGATGAACACTGAAGCTTTCTTT | CASGLAHGQGLMNTEAFF
NA | NA | TRBJ1-1 | TRBV2 | TGTGCCAGCAGAAACCAGGGTTTGGAGGAAGCTTTCTTT | CASRNQGLEEAFF
TRBD1 | once | TRBJ2-2 | TRBV3-1/TRBV3-2 | TGTGCCAGCAGCCAAGTAGAGCACAGGGGGAGTCCCGGGGAGCTGTTTTTT | CASSQVEHRGSPGELFF
NA | NA | TRBJ1-6 | TRBV12-2 | TGTGCAAGTCGCTTTAGGAGCTCCTATAATTCACCCCTCCACTTT | CASRFRSSYNSPLHF
TRBD1 | NA | TRBJ1-4 | TRBV3-1/TRBV3-2 | TGTGCCAGCAGCCACAAGTCGCAGACAGGGGGATCTGAAAAACTGTTTTTT | CASSHKSQTGGSEKLFF
NA | NA | TRBJ1-1 | TRBV3-1/TRBV3-2 | TGTGCCAGCAGCCCCAGTGGGGCGTCAAACACTGAAGCTTTCTTT | CASSPSGASNTEAFF
TRBD1 | NA | TRBJ1-1 | TRBV4-1 | TGCGCCAGCAGCCAAGGAGGGGGCAGGTGGTACACTGAAGCTTTCTTT | CASSQGGGRWYTEAFF
NA | NA | TRBJ1-5 | TRBV9 | TGTGCCAGCAGCCCGGGAGGAGGGGGGAATCAGCCCCAGCATTTT | CASSPGGGGNQPQHF
TRBD1 | NA | TRBJ1-4 | TRBV15 | TGTGCCACCAGCAGCCGGGACAGGGGACATGAAAAACTGTTTTTT | CATSSRDRGHEKLFF
TRBD2 | NA | TRBJ2-2 | TRBV27 | TGTGCCAGCAGTCCTTCGACTAGCGAACGTTTTGGTTCCGGGGAGCTGTTTTTT | CASSPSTSERFGSGELFF
NA | NA | TRBJ2-3 | TRBV30 | TGTGCCTGGAGTGTTGGTTCACTCCGAAGCACAGATACGCAGTATTTT | CAWSVGSLRSTDTQYF
NA | few | TRBJ1-2 | TRBV19 | TGTGCCAGTAGTATATATTATGGCTACACCTTC | CASSIYYGYTF
NA | NA | TRBJ2-1 | TRBV11-2 | TGTGCCAGCAGCTTATTGGGGGCACGGTACAATGAGCAGTTCTTC | CASSLLGARYNEQFF
NA | NA | TRBJ2-7 | TRBV18 | TGTGCCAGCTCACCACTGTATTCGCCGGCACGGAGGGACCACGAGCAGTACTTC | CASSPLYSPARRDHEQYF
NA | NA | TRBJ2-1 | TRBV9 | TGTGCCAGCAGCGTAACCATACAGGCTTTAGACGTAAGTGAGCAGTTCTTC | CASSVTIQALDVSEQFF
NA | NA | TRBJ2-7 | TRBV11-3 | TGTGCCAGCAGCTTATATCCGGGACTCCACTACGAGCAGTACTTC | CASSLYPGLHYEQYF
NA | NA | TRBJ1-3 | TRBV10-3 | TGTGCCATCAGTGATCACGGGGGGCGCGGCGGAAACACCATATATTTT | CAISDHGGRGGNTIYF
TRBD2 | NA | TRBJ2-7 | TRBV11-2 | TGTGCCAGCAGTCGTACAGAGGGACTATCATTTACTACGTCGCAGCAGTACTTC | CASSRTEGLSFTTSQQYF
NA | NA | TRBJ1-6 | TRBV19 | TGTGCCAGTAGTCCTGGGAGGGGTGCCTATAATTCACCCCTCCACTTT | CASSPGRGAYNSPLHF
NA | NA | TRBJ1-1 | TRBV5-1 | TGCGCCAGCAGCTTCCCGCCGCAGGGTGGGAACACTGAAGCTTTCTTT | CASSFPPQGGNTEAFF
NA | NA | TRBJ2-7 | TRBV27 | TGTGCCAGCAGTTTCGACAGGACCACCTACGAGCAGTACTTC | CASSFDRTTYEQYF
NA | NA | TRBJ2-1 | TRBV7-9 | TGTGCCAGCAGCTTAGATGGGGCGATGAATGAGCAGTTCTTC | CASSLDGAMNEQFF
NA | NA | TRBJ1-2 | TRBV3-1/TRBV3-2 | TGTGCCAGCAGCCAAGGGGGAACAGGGTCCCTCTATGGCTACACCTTC | CASSQGGTGSLYGYTF
TRBD2 | NA | TRBJ2-7 | TRBV9 | TGTGCCAGCAGCGATCGGACTAGCGGGAGCCCGTACGAGCAGTACTTC | CASSDRTSGSPYEQYF
NA | few | TRBJ1-6 | TRBV21-1 | TGTGCCAGCAGCAAAGTCGGGGGGGTCTTACCCCTCCACTTT | CASSKVGGVLPLHF
NA | NA | TRBJ1-2 | TRBV30 | TGTGCCTTCCAGACCAGGAACCTCGAGATTTATGGCTACACCTTC | CAFQTRNLEIYGYTF
TRBD2 | NA | TRBJ2-2 | TRBV5-1 | TGCGCCAGCAGCCTCACTAGCGGGGGCCGGGAGCTGTTTTTT | CASSLTSGGRELFF
TRBD2 | NA | TRBJ2-5 | TRBV19 | TGTGCCAGTAGTGGCGGGGGGTCGGGAGAGACCCAGTACTTC | CASSGGGSGETQYF
NA | NA | TRBJ1-2 | TRBV6-1 | TGTGCCAGCAGTGAATCAGGCAGGGCCTATAGCTACACCTTC | CASSESGRAYSYTF
TRBD1 | NA | TRBJ2-7 | TRBV5-4 | TGTGCCAGCCACGTACAGGGGGCCTTAACCTACGAGCAGTACTTC | CASHVQGALTYEQYF
NA | NA | TRBJ1-1 | TRBV9 | TGTGCCAGCAGCGAAGCGGGCCGCCAAGAAGCTTTCTTT | CASSEAGRQEAFF
TRBD1 | NA | TRBJ1-2 | TRBV5-5 | TGTGCCAGCAGCCGGACAGGGGGGAACTATGGCTACACCTTC | CASSRTGGNYGYTF
NA | few | TRBJ2-1 | TRBV5-4 | TGTGCCAGCAGCTTGGTTCCGGGCAATGAGCAGTTCTTC | CASSLVPGNEQFF
TRBD2 | NA | TRBJ2-3 | TRBV29-1 | TGCAGCGTTGATGACGGGGGGACAGATACGCAGTATTTT | CSVDDGGTDTQYF
NA | NA | TRBJ2-5 | TRBV30 | TGTGCCTGGATCCAACTACCCGAGGAGACCCAGTACTTC | CAWIQLPEETQYF
NA | NA | TRBJ1-1 | TRBV6-6 | TGTGCCAGCAGTACCGGACAGATTTTGAACACTGAAGCTTTCTTT | CASSTGQILNTEAFF